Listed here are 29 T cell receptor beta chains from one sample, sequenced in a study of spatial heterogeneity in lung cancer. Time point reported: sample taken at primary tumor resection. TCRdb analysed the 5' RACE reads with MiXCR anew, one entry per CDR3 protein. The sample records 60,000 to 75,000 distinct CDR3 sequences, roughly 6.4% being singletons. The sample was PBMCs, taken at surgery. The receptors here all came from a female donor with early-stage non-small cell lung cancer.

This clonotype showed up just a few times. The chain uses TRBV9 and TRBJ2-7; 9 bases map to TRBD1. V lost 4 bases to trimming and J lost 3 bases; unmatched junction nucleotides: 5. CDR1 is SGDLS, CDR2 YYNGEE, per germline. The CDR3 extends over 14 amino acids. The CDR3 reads CASSPGTGRYEQYF. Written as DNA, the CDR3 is TGTGCCAGCAGCCCCGGGACAGGGCGCTACGAGCAGTACTTC. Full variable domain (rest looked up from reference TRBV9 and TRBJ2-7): DSGVTQTPKHLITATGQRVTLRCSPRSGDLSVYWYQQSLDQGLQFLIQYYNGEERAKGNILERFSAQQFPDLHSELNLSSLELGDSALYFCASSPGTGRYEQYFGPGTRLTVT.

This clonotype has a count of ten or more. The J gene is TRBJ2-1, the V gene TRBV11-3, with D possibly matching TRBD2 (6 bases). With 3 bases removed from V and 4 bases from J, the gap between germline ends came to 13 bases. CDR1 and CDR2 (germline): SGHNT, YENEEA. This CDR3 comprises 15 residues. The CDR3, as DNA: TGTGCCAGCAGCTTCCCGGGAGATGGTTACAATGAGCAGTTCTTC. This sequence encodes CASSFPGDGYNEQFF. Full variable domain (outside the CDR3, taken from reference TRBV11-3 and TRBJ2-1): EAGVVQSPRYKIIEKKQPVAFWCNPISGHNTLYWYLQNLGQGPELLIRYENEEAVDDSQLPKDRFSAERLKGVDSTLKIQPAELGDSAVYLCASSFPGDGYNEQFFGPGTRLTVL.

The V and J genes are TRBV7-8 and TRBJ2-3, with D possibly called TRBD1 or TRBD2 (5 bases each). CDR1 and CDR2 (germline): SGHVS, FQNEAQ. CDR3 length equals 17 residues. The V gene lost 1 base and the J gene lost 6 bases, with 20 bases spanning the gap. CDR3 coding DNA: TGTGCCAGCAGCTTAGTCAGACCGGGACCGTCCGGGGATACGCAGTATTTT. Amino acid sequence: CASSLVRPGPSGDTQYF.

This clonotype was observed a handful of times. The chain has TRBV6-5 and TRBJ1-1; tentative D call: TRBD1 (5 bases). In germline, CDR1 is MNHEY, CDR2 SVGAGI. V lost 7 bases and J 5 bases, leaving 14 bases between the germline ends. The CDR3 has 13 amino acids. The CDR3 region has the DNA TGTGCCAGCACTGGGACGGTGGAGACTGAAGCTTTCTTT. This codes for CASTGTVETEAFF.

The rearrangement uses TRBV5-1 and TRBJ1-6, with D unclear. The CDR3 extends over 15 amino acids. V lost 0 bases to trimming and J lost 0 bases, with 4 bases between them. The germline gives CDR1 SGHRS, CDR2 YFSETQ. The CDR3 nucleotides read TGCGCCAGCAGCTTGGACAGCTCCTATAATTCACCCCTCCACTTT. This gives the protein CASSLDSSYNSPLHF.

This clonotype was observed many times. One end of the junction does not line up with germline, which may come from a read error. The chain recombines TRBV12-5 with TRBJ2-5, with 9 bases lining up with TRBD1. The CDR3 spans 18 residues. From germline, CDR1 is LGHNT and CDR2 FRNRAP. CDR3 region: CASGLALEAGQGRETQYF. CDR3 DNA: TGTGCTAGTGGCTTGGCCTTAGAAGCGGGACAGGGCAGAGAGACCCAGTACTTC.

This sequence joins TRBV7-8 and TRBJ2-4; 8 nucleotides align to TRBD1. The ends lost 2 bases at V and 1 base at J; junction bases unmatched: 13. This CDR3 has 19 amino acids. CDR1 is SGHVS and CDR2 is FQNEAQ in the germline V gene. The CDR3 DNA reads TGTGCCAGCAGCTTAAGGGGACAGGTCGGGTATAGCGCCAAAAACATTCAGTACTTC. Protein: CASSLRGQVGYSAKNIQYF.

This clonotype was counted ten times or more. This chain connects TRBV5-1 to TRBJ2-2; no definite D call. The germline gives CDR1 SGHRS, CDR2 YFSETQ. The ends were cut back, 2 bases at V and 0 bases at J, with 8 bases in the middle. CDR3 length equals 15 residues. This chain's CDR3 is CASSLVTSNTGELFF. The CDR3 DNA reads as TGCGCCAGCAGCTTAGTCACATCGAACACCGGGGAGCTGTTTTTT. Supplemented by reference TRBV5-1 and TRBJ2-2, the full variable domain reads KAGVTQTPRYLIKTRGQQVTLSCSPISGHRSVSWYQQTPGQGLQFLFEYFSETQRNKGNFPGRFSGRQFSNSRSEMNVSTLELGDSALYLCASSLVTSNTGELFFGEGSRLTVL.

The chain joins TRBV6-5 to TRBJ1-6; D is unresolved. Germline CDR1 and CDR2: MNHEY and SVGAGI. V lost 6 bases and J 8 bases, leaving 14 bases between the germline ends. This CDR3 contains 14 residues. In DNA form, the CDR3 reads TGTGCCAGCAGCTTAGACACGGAGTATTCACCCCTCCACTTT. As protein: CASSLDTEYSPLHF.

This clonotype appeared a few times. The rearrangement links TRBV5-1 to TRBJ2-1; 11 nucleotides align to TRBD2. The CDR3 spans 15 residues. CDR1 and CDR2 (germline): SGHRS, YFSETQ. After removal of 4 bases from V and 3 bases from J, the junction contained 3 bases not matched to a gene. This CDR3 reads CASSDSGGGYNEQFF. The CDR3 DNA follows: TGCGCCAGCAGCGATAGCGGGGGGGGCTACAATGAGCAGTTCTTC.

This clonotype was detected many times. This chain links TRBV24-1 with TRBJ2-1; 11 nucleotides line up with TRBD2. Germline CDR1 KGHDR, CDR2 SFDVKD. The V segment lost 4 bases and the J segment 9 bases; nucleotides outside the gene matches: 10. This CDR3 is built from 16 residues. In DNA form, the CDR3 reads TGTGCCACCAGTGACCCACTAGCGGGAGTCTCCGGTGAGCAGTTCTTC. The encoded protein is CATSDPLAGVSGEQFF.

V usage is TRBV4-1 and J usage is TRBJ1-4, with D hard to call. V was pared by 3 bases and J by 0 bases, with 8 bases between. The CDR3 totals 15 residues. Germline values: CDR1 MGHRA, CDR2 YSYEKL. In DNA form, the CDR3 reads TGCGCCAGCAGCCAGGCCGACGCAACTAATGAAAAACTGTTTTTT. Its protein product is CASSQADATNEKLFF.

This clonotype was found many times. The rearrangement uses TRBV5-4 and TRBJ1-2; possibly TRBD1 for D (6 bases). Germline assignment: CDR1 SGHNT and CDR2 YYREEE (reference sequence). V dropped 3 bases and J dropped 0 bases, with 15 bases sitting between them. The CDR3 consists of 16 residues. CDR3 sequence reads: CASSSYRDTSNYGYTF. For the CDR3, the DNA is TGTGCCAGCAGCTCGTACCGGGACACCTCTAACTATGGCTACACCTTC.

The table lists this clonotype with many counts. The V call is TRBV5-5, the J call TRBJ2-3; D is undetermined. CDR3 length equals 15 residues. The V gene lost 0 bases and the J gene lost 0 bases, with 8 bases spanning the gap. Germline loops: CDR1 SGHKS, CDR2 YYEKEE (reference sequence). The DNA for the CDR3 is TGTGCCAGCAGCTTGGGCGGCGGTAGCACAGATACGCAGTATTTT. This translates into CASSLGGGSTDTQYF.

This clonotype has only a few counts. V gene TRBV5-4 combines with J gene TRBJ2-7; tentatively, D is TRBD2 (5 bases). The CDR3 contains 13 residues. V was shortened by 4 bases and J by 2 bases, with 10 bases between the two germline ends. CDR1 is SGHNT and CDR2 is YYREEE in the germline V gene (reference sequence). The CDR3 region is CASSEDFTYEQYF. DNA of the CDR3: TGTGCCAGCAGCGAGGACTTTACCTACGAGCAGTACTTC.

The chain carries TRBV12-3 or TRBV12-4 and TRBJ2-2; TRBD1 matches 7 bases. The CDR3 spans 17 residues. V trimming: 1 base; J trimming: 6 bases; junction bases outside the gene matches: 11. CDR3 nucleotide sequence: TGTGCCAGCAGTTTAGTACTACCTCCAAGGGGGCCCGGGGAGCTGTTTTTT. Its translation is CASSLVLPPRGPGELFF.

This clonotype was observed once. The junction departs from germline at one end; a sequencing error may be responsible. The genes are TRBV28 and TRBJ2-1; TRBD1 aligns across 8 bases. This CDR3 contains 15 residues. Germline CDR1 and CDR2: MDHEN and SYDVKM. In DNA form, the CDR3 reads TGTGCCAACAGTTTACGACAGGGGATCCACAATGAGCAGTTCTTC. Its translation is CANSLRQGIHNEQFF. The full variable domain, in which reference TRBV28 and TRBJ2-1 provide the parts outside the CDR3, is DVKVTQSSRYLVKRTGEKVFLECVQDMDHENMFWYRQDPGLGLRLIYFSYDVKMKEKGDIPEGYSVSREKKERFSLILESASTNQTSMYLCANSLRQGIHNEQFFGPGTRLTVL.

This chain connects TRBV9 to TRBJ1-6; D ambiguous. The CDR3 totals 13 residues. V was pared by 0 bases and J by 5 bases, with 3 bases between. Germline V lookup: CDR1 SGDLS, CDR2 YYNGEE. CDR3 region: CASSVVDNSPLHF. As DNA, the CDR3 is TGTGCCAGCAGCGTAGTGGATAATTCACCCCTCCACTTT.

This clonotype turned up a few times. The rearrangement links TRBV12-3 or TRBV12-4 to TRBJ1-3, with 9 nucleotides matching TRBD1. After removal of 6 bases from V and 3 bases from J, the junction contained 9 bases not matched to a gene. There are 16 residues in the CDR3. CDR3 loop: CASSRQQGAFGNTIYF. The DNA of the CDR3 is TGTGCCAGCAGCAGACAACAGGGGGCTTTTGGAAACACCATATATTTT.

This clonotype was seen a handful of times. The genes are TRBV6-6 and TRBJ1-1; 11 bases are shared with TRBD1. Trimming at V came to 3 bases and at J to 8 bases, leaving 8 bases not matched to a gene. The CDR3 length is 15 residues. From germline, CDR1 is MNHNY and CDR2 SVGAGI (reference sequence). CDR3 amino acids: CASSYSGTGGSEAFF. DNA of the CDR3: TGTGCCAGCAGTTATTCCGGGACAGGGGGATCCGAAGCTTTCTTT.

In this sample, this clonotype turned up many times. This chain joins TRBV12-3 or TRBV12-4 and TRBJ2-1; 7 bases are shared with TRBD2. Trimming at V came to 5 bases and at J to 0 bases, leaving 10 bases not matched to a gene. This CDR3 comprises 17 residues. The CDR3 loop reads CASSRAGEGASYNEQFF. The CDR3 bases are TGTGCCAGCAGTCGGGCTGGGGAGGGCGCCTCCTACAATGAGCAGTTCTTC.

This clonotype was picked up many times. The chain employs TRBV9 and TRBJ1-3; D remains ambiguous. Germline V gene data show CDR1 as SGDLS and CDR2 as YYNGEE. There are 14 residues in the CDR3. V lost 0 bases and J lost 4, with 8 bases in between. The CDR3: CASSVGGPGNTIYF. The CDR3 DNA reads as TGTGCCAGCAGCGTAGGGGGTCCAGGAAACACCATATATTTT.

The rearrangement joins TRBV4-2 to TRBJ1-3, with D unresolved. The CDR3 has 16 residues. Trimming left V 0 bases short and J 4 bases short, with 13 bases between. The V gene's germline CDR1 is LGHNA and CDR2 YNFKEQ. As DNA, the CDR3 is TGTGCCAGCAGCCAAGATGAAGCGGAGGCCGGAAACACCATATATTTT. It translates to CASSQDEAEAGNTIYF.

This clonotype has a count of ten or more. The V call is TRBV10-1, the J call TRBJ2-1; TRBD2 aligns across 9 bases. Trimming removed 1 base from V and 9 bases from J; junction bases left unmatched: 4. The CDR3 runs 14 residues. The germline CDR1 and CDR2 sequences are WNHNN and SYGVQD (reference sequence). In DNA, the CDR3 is TGCGCCAGCAGTGAGTGGGCGGGAGGGGGTGAGCAGTTCTTC. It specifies CASSEWAGGGEQFF.

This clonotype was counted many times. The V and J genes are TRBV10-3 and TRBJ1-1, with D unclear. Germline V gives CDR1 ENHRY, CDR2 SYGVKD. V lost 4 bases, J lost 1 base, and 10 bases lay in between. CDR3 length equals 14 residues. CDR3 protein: CAISGRRGNTEAFF. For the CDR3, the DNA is TGTGCCATCAGTGGGAGACGCGGGAACACTGAAGCTTTCTTT.

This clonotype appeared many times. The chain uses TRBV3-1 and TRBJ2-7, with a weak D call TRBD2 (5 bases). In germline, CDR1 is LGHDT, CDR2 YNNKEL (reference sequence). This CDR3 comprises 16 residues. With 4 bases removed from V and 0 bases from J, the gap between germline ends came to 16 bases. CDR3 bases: TGTGCCAGCAGCCGTTTAAGAGGGTCTTCCTCCTACGAGCAGTACTTC. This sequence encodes CASSRLRGSSSYEQYF.

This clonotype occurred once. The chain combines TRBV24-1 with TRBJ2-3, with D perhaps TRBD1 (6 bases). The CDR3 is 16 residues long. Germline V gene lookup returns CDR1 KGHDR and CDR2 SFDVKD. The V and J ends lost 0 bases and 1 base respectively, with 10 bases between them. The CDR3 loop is CATSDLQPGGTDTQYF. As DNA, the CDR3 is TGTGCCACCAGTGATTTGCAACCAGGGGGCACAGATACGCAGTATTTT.

The chain's CDR3 is CASSDRGQAVREKLFF. The DNA for the CDR3 is TGTGCCAGCAGCGACAGGGGACAGGCCGTTAGGGAAAAACTGTTTTTT. The chain employs TRBV7-9 and TRBJ1-4; 8 nucleotides align to TRBD1. Germline-derived CDR1 and CDR2 are SEHNR and FQNEAQ (reference sequence). This CDR3 is 16 amino acids long. V dropped 5 bases and J dropped 8; count of bases not matched to a gene: 13. Variable domain in full (rest from reference TRBV7-9 and TRBJ1-4): DTGVSQNPRHKITKRGQNVTFRCDPISEHNRLYWYRQTLGQGPEFLTYFQNEAQLEKSRLLSDRFSAERPKGSFSTLEIQRTEQGDSAMYLCASSDRGQAVREKLFFGSGTQLSVL.

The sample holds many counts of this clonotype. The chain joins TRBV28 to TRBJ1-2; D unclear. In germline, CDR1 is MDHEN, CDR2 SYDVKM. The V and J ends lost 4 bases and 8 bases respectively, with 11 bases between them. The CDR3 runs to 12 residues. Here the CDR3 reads CASSSTTLGYTF. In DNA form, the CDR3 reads TGTGCCAGCAGTTCAACTACCCTGGGCTACACCTTC.